Each of the 23 T cell receptor beta chains below was sequenced from the same sample in a study of shared clonotypes between healthy human individuals. Sequencing used immunoSEQ multiplex PCR; TCRdb keeps in-frame clones, though not all of them. The table has a few million clones, roughly 95% seen once. Selected positively for CCR7 and CD45RO-negative, naive CD8 cells excluded terminally differentiated effector memory CD45RA+ cells. The sample was naive CD8+ T cells from PBMCs. Every receptor here comes from a man aged 18 to 30 in good health. Some clones in this sample may be carry-over from other donors' samples.

The rearrangement links TRBV29-1 to TRBJ2-7; 9 nucleotides match TRBD1. CDR3 size: 12 residues. Germline V CDR1 and CDR2: SQVTM, ANQGSEA. V shed 6 bases, J shed 6 bases, and the junction held 6 bases outside the gene matches. CDR3 bases: TGCAGCGTAAAACAGGGGGCGTCCGAGCAGTACTTC. It specifies CSVKQGASEQYF.

The V gene is TRBV5-1, the J gene TRBJ2-2; 7 bases match TRBD2. V dropped 0 bases and J dropped 7; count of bases not matched to a gene: 0. The germline gives CDR1 SGHRS, CDR2 YFSETQ. This CDR3 is built from 13 residues. CDR3 region: CASSLGGSGELFF. CDR3 sequence (DNA): TGCGCCAGCAGCTTGGGCGGGAGCGGGGAGCTGTTTTTT.

V is TRBV28 and J is TRBJ1-1; D may be TRBD1 (5 bases). The germline gives CDR1 MDHEN, CDR2 SYDVKM. The CDR3 sequence is 13 residues long. With 3 bases removed from V and 5 bases from J, the gap between germline ends came to 10 bases. DNA for the CDR3: TGTGCCAGCAGTTTTGTAGAGGGGACTGAAGCTTTCTTT. It is translated as CASSFVEGTEAFF. The variable domain in full, completed from reference TRBV28 and TRBJ1-1, reads DVKVTQSSRYLVKRTGEKVFLECVQDMDHENMFWYRQDPGLGLRLIYFSYDVKMKEKGDIPEGYSVSREKKERFSLILESASTNQTSMYLCASSFVEGTEAFFGQGTRLTVV.

This clone has a single count. The genes are TRBV19 and TRBJ1-1; possible D gene TRBD1, 5 bases. Trimming pared 4 bases from V and 0 bases from J, leaving 18 bases between. The CDR3 loop spans 17 amino acids. Germline values: CDR1 LNHDA, CDR2 SQIVND (reference sequence). CDR3 sequence (DNA): TGTGCCAGTAGTACCGAATTACGGGGCAGGGTGAACACTGAAGCTTTCTTT. It specifies CASSTELRGRVNTEAFF.

This chain uses TRBV4-2 with TRBJ2-7; 8 bases are a match to TRBD1. Germline CDR1 reads LGHNA; CDR2 reads YNFKEQ. Trimming removed 0 bases from V and 1 base from J; junction bases left unmatched: 8. The CDR3 has 17 amino acids. CDR3 loop: CASSQDDRDRKSYEQYF. The DNA of the CDR3 is TGTGCCAGCAGCCAAGACGACCGGGACAGGAAATCCTACGAGCAGTACTTC.

The rearrangement uses TRBV7-9 and TRBJ1-4, with 9 bases lining up with TRBD1. CDR1 SEHNR and CDR2 FQNEAQ come from the germline V gene (reference sequence). The CDR3 contains 16 residues. The junction had 9 bases not matched to a gene; V was cut back by 1 base and J by 9 bases. As DNA, the CDR3 is TGTGCCAGCAGCTTAGGTACCGGGACAGGGACGCAAAAACTGTTTTTT. This gives the protein CASSLGTGTGTQKLFF.

The chain is built from TRBV2 and TRBJ2-7; possibly TRBD2 for D (5 bases). The CDR3 is 13 residues long. V was shortened by 8 bases and J by 6 bases, with 17 bases between the two germline ends. The germline V gene encodes CDR1 SNHLY and CDR2 FYNNEI. The CDR3: CASSSPTIREQYF. The DNA for the CDR3 is TGTGCCAGCTCTAGCCCAACAATCCGCGAGCAGTACTTC.

This clone was seen once. The V gene is TRBV25-1, the J gene TRBJ2-1, with no clear D. Looked up from germline, CDR1 is MGHDK and CDR2 is SYGVNS. The CDR3 extends over 13 amino acids. The ends were cut back, 2 bases at V and 4 bases at J, with 6 bases in the middle. The CDR3 DNA follows: TGTGCCAGCAGTGAACCAGATTACAATGAGCAGTTCTTC. Its protein product is CASSEPDYNEQFF.

The chain uses TRBV10-3 and TRBJ2-3, with TRBD2 matching 7 bases. J gave up 0 bases and V 3 bases, and 9 bases lay outside the gene matches. Germline V lookup: CDR1 ENHRY, CDR2 SYGVKD. This CDR3 is built from 17 residues. As DNA, the CDR3 is TGTGCCATCAGTGACCGGGGAGCGGGGTCTAGCACAGATACGCAGTATTTT. The encoded protein is CAISDRGAGSSTDTQYF.

The V call is TRBV6-6, the J call TRBJ1-1; D gene ambiguous. Trimming removed 10 bases at V and 8 bases at J, with 11 bases between. Germline CDR1 MNHNY, CDR2 SVGAGI (reference sequence). The CDR3 sequence is 10 residues long. DNA of the CDR3: TGTGCCACCCGGGCCTCGGAAGCTTTCTTT. It translates to CATRASEAFF.

V gene TRBV28 combines with J gene TRBJ2-3; possibly TRBD1 or TRBD2 for D (6 bases each). Deletions cut 3 bases from V and 3 bases from J, with 31 bases between. The CDR3 length is 21 residues. The germline V gene encodes CDR1 MDHEN and CDR2 SYDVKM. CDR3 protein: CASSFPETGGNRRDRTDTQYF. The CDR3 DNA sequence: TGTGCCAGCAGTTTTCCGGAAACTGGGGGCAACAGGCGGGATAGAACAGATACGCAGTATTTT.

The rearrangement links TRBV13 to TRBJ2-7; 8 nucleotides align to TRBD1. Per the germline V gene, CDR1 is PRHDT and CDR2 is FYEKMQ (reference sequence). The CDR3 runs to 15 residues. The V segment lost 5 bases and the J segment 5 bases; nucleotides outside the gene matches: 11. The CDR3 coding sequence is TGTGCCAGCAGCGAAAATCGACAGGGGCGCCACGAGCAGTACTTC. Its protein is CASSENRQGRHEQYF.

The chain uses TRBV27 and TRBJ2-1; 7 nucleotides align to TRBD1. The trim removed 5 bases at V and 9 bases at J, leaving 13 bases unmatched. Germline values: CDR1 MNHEY, CDR2 SMNVEV (reference sequence). CDR3 length equals 15 residues. CDR3 in amino acids: CASSTLGGSDSEQFF. Here the CDR3 DNA reads TGTGCCAGCAGTACGCTAGGGGGCTCCGATAGTGAGCAGTTCTTC.

The chain carries TRBV25-1 and TRBJ1-1, with 8 bases aligning to TRBD1. CDR1 and CDR2 (germline): MGHDK, SYGVNS. V lost 6 bases to trimming and J lost 1 base; unmatched junction nucleotides: 10. This CDR3 spans 16 amino acids. The CDR3 nucleotides are TGTGCCAGCAGAAGGGACAGGACCGAAGCGAACACTGAAGCTTTCTTT. As protein: CASRRDRTEANTEAFF.

The chain is built from TRBV18 and TRBJ2-1, with 11 bases lining up with TRBD2. The CDR3 extends over 19 amino acids. The germline V gene encodes CDR1 KGHSH and CDR2 LQKENI. Trimming at V came to 5 bases and at J to 1 base, leaving 13 bases not matched to a gene. The chain's CDR3 is CASSREGQTSGISYNEQFF. DNA for the CDR3: TGTGCCAGCTCAAGGGAGGGGCAGACTAGCGGGATTTCCTACAATGAGCAGTTCTTC.

The CDR3 DNA reads as TGTGCCAGTAGTCCACGAATGGGCACAGATACGCAGTATTTT. As protein: CASSPRMGTDTQYF. The chain is built from TRBV19 and TRBJ2-3; no firm D call. V was trimmed by 5 bases and J by 1 base, leaving 10 bases between them. This CDR3 is built from 14 residues. CDR1 is LNHDA, CDR2 SQIVND, per germline (reference sequence).

The chain is built from TRBV7-6 and TRBJ2-7; 8 bases are shared with TRBD2. The CDR3 contains 15 residues. With 2 bases clipped from V and 0 bases from J, the junction kept 3 bases outside the gene matches. Germline CDR1 SGHVS, CDR2 FNYEAQ. Here the CDR3 reads CASSLWAGGSYEQYF. The CDR3 DNA reads TGTGCCAGCAGCTTATGGGCGGGAGGCTCCTACGAGCAGTACTTC.

The table lists this clone with a few counts. The CDR3 coding sequence is TGTGCCAGCAGTTACGCACTTGAAGCTTTCTTT. Amino acid sequence: CASSYALEAFF. V and J are TRBV6-6 and TRBJ1-1, with no clear D. V was shortened by 2 bases and J by 7 bases, with 5 bases between the two germline ends. Germline V gives CDR1 MNHNY, CDR2 SVGAGI (reference sequence). There are 11 residues in the CDR3.

The CDR3 nucleotides are TGTGCCTGGAGTGTCGCACTAGCGGAGTTCTACGAGCAGTACTTC. Its translation: CAWSVALAEFYEQYF. The chain recombines TRBV30 with TRBJ2-7, with TRBD2 matching over 8 bases. Looked up from germline, CDR1 is GTSNPN and CDR2 is SVGIG (reference sequence). The CDR3 is 15 residues long. Trimming removed 0 bases from V and 3 bases from J; junction bases left unmatched: 7.

For the CDR3, the DNA is TGTGCCAGCAGCCAAGTTAGGCGGGAGGGCTACAATGAGCAGTTCTTC. This sequence encodes CASSQVRREGYNEQFF. The chain links TRBV4-2 to TRBJ2-1, with TRBD2 matching over 9 bases. CDR1 and CDR2 (germline): LGHNA, YNFKEQ. The CDR3 is made up of 16 amino acids. V lost 1 base and J lost 3; bases outside the gene matches: 4.

The J gene is TRBJ2-5, the V gene TRBV2, with D unresolved. Trimming took off 7 bases at V and 0 bases at J, with 12 bases between the two ends. The germline CDR1 and CDR2 sequences are SNHLY and FYNNEI. CDR3 length: 14 residues. The CDR3 DNA follows: TGTGCCAGCAAGCTCCCCAGGTACCAAGAGACCCAGTACTTC. It translates to CASKLPRYQETQYF.

The chain combines TRBV11-2 with TRBJ2-5; 7 nucleotides line up with TRBD1. Trimming removed 5 bases from V and 2 bases from J; junction bases left unmatched: 5. Germline V gene lookup returns CDR1 SGHAT and CDR2 FQNNGV. The CDR3 covers 14 residues. The CDR3 nucleotides read TGTGCCAGCAGCGCCAGGGACAGACAAGAGACCCAGTACTTC. Its translation: CASSARDRQETQYF.

As concerns this clone: The sample holds other DNA sequences that translate to the same CDR3. The V gene is TRBV7-9, the J gene TRBJ1-2; D is perhaps TRBD1 (5 bases). The germline V gene encodes CDR1 SEHNR and CDR2 FQNEAQ (reference sequence). V shed 1 base and J shed 5 bases, with 8 bases lying between them. This CDR3 is built from 13 residues. In DNA form, the CDR3 reads TGTGCCAGCAGCTTAGGAGACAGATATGGCTACACCTTC. This gives the protein CASSLGDRYGYTF.